This T cell receptor beta chain is drawn from a study of T cells in narcolepsy. With 7 bases clipped from V and 5 bases from J, the junction kept 8 bases outside the gene matches. CDR1 is MNHEY and CDR2 is SMNVEV in the germline V gene (reference sequence). This CDR3 is 14 amino acids long. Measured with immunoSEQ multiplex PCR; TCRdb has only the in-frame clones, and not every one. The sample holds 30,000 to 35,000 clones, around 86% seen once. This sequence was found in a human donor with narcolepsy. This chain connects TRBV27 to TRBJ1-2; TRBD1 matches 9 bases. Sequenced sample: CD45RA- memory CD4+ T cells from PBMCs. CDR3 nucleotides: TGTGCCAGCACCAGAACAGGGGGCCCTTATGGCTACACCTTC. Encoded protein: CASTRTGGPYGYTF.